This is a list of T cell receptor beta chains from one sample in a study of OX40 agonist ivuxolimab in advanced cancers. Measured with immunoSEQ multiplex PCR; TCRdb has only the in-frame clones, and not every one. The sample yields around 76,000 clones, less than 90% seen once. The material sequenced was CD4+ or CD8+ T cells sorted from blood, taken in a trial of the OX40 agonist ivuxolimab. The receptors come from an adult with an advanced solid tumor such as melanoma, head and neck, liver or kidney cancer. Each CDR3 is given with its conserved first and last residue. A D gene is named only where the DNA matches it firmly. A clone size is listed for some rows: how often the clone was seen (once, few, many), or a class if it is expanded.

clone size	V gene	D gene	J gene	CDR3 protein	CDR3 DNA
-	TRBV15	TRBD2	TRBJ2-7	CATSLAVTSYEQYF	TGTGCCACCAGCCTAGCGGTAACCTCCTACGAGCAGTACTTC
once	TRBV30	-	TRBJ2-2	CACRGVPQNTGELFF	TGTGCCTGTCGGGGCGTGCCCCAGAACACCGGGGAGCTGTTTTTT
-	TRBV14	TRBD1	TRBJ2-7	CASSHRQGRYEQYF	TGTGCCAGCAGCCACCGACAGGGACGCTACGAGCAGTACTTC
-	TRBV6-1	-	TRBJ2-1	CASRAGGTDEQFF	TGTGCCAGCAGAGCGGGTGGGACCGATGAGCAGTTCTTC
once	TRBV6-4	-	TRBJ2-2	CASSEGGVETGELFF	TGTGCCAGCAGTGAAGGCGGAGTCGAGACCGGGGAGCTGTTTTTT
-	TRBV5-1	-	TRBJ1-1	CASSLARPGSAAFF	TGCGCCAGCAGCTTGGCCCGCCCGGGGTCCGCAGCTTTCTTT
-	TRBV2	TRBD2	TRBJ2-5	CASSERGGMKTQYF	TGTGCCAGCAGTGAACGGGGGGGGATGAAGACCCAGTACTTC
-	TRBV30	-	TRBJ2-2	CAWSRQGGGTGELFF	TGTGCCTGGAGTCGACAGGGAGGGGGCACCGGGGAGCTGTTTTTT
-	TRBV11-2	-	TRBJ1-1	CASSLFGVNTEAFF	TGTGCCAGCAGCTTATTTGGCGTCAACACTGAAGCTTTCTTT
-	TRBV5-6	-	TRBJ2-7	CASSFGRSYYEQYF	TGTGCCAGCAGCTTCGGAAGGAGCTACTACGAGCAGTACTTC
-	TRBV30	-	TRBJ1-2	CACSRDRPYGYTF	TGTGCCTGTAGCAGAGACAGGCCCTATGGCTACACCTTC
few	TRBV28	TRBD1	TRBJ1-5	CATWTGLSNQPQHF	TGTGCCACCTGGACAGGACTTAGCAATCAGCCCCAGCATTTT
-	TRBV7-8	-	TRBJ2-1	CASSPPGSYNEQFF	TGTGCCAGCAGCCCGCCCGGATCCTACAATGAGCAGTTCTTC
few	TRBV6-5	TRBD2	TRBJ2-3	CASRWTSGSADTQYF	TGTGCCAGCAGATGGACTAGCGGGAGTGCAGATACGCAGTATTTT
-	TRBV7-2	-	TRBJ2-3	CASSLGLDPNTQYF	TGTGCCAGCAGCTTAGGACTGGACCCGAATACGCAGTATTTT
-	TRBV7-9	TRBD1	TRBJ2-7	CASSLEDRGPMYF	TGTGCCAGCAGCTTGGAGGACAGGGGCCCCATGTACTTC
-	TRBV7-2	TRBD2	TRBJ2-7	CASSLELLAGVPYEQYF	TGTGCCAGCAGCTTAGAATTACTAGCGGGAGTTCCCTACGAGCAGTACTTC
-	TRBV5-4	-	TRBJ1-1	CASSQDSGQHTEAFF	TGTGCCAGCAGCCAAGATTCAGGACAACACACTGAAGCTTTCTTT
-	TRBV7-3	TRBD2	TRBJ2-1	CASSVSSGSFDNEQFF	TGTGCCAGCAGCGTCTCTAGCGGGAGTTTCGACAATGAGCAGTTCTTC
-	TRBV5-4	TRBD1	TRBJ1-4	CASSREQGDEKLFF	TGTGCCAGCAGTAGGGAACAGGGGGACGAAAAACTGTTTTTT
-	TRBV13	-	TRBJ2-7	CASSLETRGSYEQYF	TGTGCCAGCAGCTTAGAAACGCGGGGCTCCTACGAGCAGTACTTC
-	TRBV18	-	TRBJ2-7	CASSPGGHEQYF	TGTGCCAGCTCACCAGGGGGCCACGAGCAGTACTTC
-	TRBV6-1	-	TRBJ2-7	CASSEGLRYEQYF	TGTGCCAGCAGTGAAGGACTCCGCTACGAGCAGTACTTC
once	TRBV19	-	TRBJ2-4	CASSISPSGPNIQYF	TGTGCCAGTAGTATATCCCCATCCGGCCCCAACATTCAGTACTTC
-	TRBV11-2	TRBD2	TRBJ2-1	CASNTLAGGNNEQFF	TGTGCCAGCAACACTCTAGCGGGAGGAAACAATGAGCAGTTCTTC
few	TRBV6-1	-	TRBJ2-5	CASSDYGGVGTQYF	TGTGCCAGCAGTGACTATGGCGGTGTAGGGACCCAGTACTTC
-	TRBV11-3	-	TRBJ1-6	CASSLDPQGGSPLHF	TGTGCCAGCAGCTTAGATCCGCAGGGAGGTTCACCCCTCCACTTT
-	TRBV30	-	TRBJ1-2	CAWSAGSYGYTF	TGTGCCTGGAGTGCCGGGTCCTATGGCTACACCTTC
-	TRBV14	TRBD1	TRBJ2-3	CASSQGDRGFPDTQYF	TGTGCCAGCAGCCAAGGGGACAGGGGGTTCCCAGATACGCAGTATTTT
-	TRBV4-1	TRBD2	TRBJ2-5	CASSQGLAGQETQYF	TGCGCCAGCAGCCAAGGACTAGCGGGTCAAGAGACCCAGTACTTC
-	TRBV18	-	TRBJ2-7	CASSPPGYEQYF	TGTGCCAGCTCACCACCAGGGTACGAGCAGTACTTC
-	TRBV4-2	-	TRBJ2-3	CASSHFPEGTQYF	TGTGCCAGCAGCCATTTCCCTGAAGGTACGCAGTATTTT
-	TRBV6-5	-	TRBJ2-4	CASSPTGTGIQYF	TGTGCCAGCAGCCCTACAGGGACGGGCATTCAGTACTTC
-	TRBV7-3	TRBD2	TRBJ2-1	CASSPSGSSYNEQFF	TGTGCCAGCAGCCCTAGCGGGAGCTCCTACAATGAGCAGTTCTTC
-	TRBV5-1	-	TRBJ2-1	CASSLVGTYNEQFF	TGCGCCAGCAGCTTGGTCGGGACCTACAATGAGCAGTTCTTC
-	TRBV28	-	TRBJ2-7	CASSLFNRREQYF	TGTGCCAGCAGTTTATTTAACAGACGCGAGCAGTACTTC
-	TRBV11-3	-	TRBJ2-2	CASSLDVRPTGELFF	TGTGCCAGCAGCTTAGATGTCCGCCCGACCGGGGAGCTGTTTTTT
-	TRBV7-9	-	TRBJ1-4	CASSGLNEKLFF	TGTGCCAGCAGCGGACTTAATGAAAAACTGTTTTTT
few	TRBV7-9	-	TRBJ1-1	CASSLEGGAFF	TGTGCCAGCAGCTTAGAGGGAGGAGCTTTCTTT
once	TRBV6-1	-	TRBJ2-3	CASSEAGGWDTQYF	TGTGCCAGCAGTGAAGCTGGGGGGTGGGATACGCAGTATTTT
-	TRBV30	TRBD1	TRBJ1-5	CAWRGRGPNQPQHF	TGTGCCTGGAGAGGCAGGGGGCCGAATCAGCCCCAGCATTTT
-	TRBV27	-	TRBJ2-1	CASGEIGLNEQFF	TGTGCCAGCGGGGAAATTGGACTGAATGAGCAGTTCTTC
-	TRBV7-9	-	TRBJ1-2	CASSSRTDYGYTF	TGTGCCAGCAGCTCTCGGACAGACTATGGCTACACCTTC
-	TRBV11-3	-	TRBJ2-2	CASSLSLGNTGELFF	TGTGCCAGCAGCTTATCTTTGGGAAACACCGGGGAGCTGTTTTTT